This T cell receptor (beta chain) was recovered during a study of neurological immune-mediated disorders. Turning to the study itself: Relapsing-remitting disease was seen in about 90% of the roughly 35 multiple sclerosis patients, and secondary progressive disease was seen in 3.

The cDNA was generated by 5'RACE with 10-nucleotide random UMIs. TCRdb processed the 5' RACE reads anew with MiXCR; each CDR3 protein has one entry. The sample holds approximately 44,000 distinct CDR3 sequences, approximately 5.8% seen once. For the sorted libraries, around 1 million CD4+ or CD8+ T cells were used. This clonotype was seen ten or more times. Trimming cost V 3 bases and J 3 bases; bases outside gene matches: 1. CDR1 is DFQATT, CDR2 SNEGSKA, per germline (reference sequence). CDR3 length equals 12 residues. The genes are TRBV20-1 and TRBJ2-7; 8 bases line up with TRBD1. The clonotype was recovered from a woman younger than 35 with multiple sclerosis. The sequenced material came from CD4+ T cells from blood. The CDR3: CSARTGVYEQYF. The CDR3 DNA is TGCAGTGCTAGGACAGGGGTCTACGAGCAGTACTTC.